Below, 20 T cell receptor beta chains from the same sample are listed, as sequenced in a study of CXCR3-negative and CXCR3-positive naive CD8 T cells. TRB cDNA libraries were made by UMI-labeled 5' RACE. TCRdb re-called the 5' RACE reads; one entry per CDR3 protein, DNA not given. This sample carries fewer than 95,000 distinct CDR3 sequences, with about 1% going to the ten biggest clones. The sample consisted of naive CXCR3- CD8+ T cells from blood. The subset denotes: CD45RO-CCR7+CD27+CD95- naive CD8+ T cells lacking CXCR3 (TNR3-). These receptors came from a human donor in good health. Some clones in this sample may be carry-over from other donors' samples.

The V and J genes are TRBV7-9 and TRBJ2-1; TCRdb's D call, TRBD1, is unchecked because there is no DNA. CDR3 size: 15 residues. Germline V gives CDR1 SEHNR, CDR2 FQNEAQ (reference sequence). The CDR3 here is CASSSGTLTGNEQFF.

The chain couples TRBV28 to TRBJ2-7; the TRBD2 assignment by TCRdb is unverifiable without DNA. This CDR3 region has 13 residues. Germline V gene sequence: CDR1 MDHEN, CDR2 SYDVKM. The CDR3 protein is CASSPRSTGEQYF. The variable domain in full, completed from reference TRBV28 and TRBJ2-7, reads DVKVTQSSRYLVKRTGEKVFLECVQDMDHENMFWYRQDPGLGLRLIYFSYDVKMKEKGDIPEGYSVSREKKERFSLILESASTNQTSMYLCASSPRSTGEQYFGPGTRLTVT.

This rearrangement joins TRBV13 to TRBJ1-6; TCRdb outputs TRBD1, but without DNA this stays unchecked. The CDR3 has 16 amino acids. Germline V gene data show CDR1 as PRHDT and CDR2 as FYEKMQ (reference sequence). CDR3 amino acids: CASSSTGTGGNSPLHF.

The chain recombines TRBV6-5 with TRBJ2-1; TCRdb picks TRBD1, but there is no DNA to check that call. CDR1 and CDR2 (germline): MNHEY, SVGAGI. This CDR3 region has 15 residues. The CDR3 protein is CASSYHTGPLSEQFF.

The V gene is TRBV20-1, the J gene TRBJ2-5; with no DNA, the TCRdb D assignment of TRBD2 cannot be verified. The germline gives CDR1 DFQATT, CDR2 SNEGSKA (reference sequence). CDR3 length: 18 amino acids. CDR3 sequence reads: CSASVATSGSPSGETQYF.

The V call is TRBV7-6, the J call TRBJ2-1. The germline V gene has CDR1 SGHVS and CDR2 FNYEAQ. The CDR3 is 14 amino acids. CDR3 sequence: CASSFGDINNEQFF.

CDR3 sequence: CASSQVGSSGGAETQYF. The gene calls are TRBV4-3 and TRBJ2-5; absent DNA, TCRdb's TRBD1 call cannot be checked. The germline V gene encodes CDR1 LGHNA and CDR2 YSLEER. This CDR3 region has 17 residues.

The chain links TRBV28 to TRBJ2-1; the D gene TCRdb calls, TRBD2, cannot be checked with no DNA. The CDR3 runs to 16 residues. The V gene's germline CDR1 is MDHEN and CDR2 SYDVKM. This CDR3 reads CASSSTRGASMGEQFF.

The chain is built from TRBV5-1 and TRBJ2-1; the TCRdb D gene call, TRBD1, has no DNA to confirm it. The germline V gene encodes CDR1 SGHRS and CDR2 YFSETQ. This CDR3 region has 14 residues. The CDR3 region is CASSAGQGPNEQFF.

The gene calls are TRBV7-9 and TRBJ2-2; TCRdb lists TRBD1, though no DNA is available to test this call. The germline V gene encodes CDR1 SEHNR and CDR2 FQNEAQ (reference sequence). The CDR3 sequence is 15 residues long. CDR3 in amino acids: CASSSDRGYTGELFF.

The chain is built from TRBV15 and TRBJ2-5. CDR1 is LNHNV, CDR2 YYDKDF, per germline (reference sequence). The CDR3 has 14 amino acids. The CDR3 sequence: CATSPGLDGITQYF.

This chain uses TRBV6-5 with TRBJ2-2; absent DNA, TCRdb's TRBD2 call cannot be checked. The CDR3 runs to 14 residues. CDR1 is MNHEY and CDR2 is SVGAGI in the germline V gene. CDR3 protein: CASGPSGGTGEPFF.

This rearrangement joins TRBV28 to TRBJ2-1; TCRdb names TRBD2, which stays unverified in the absence of DNA. The germline V gene has CDR1 MDHEN and CDR2 SYDVKM. This CDR3 comprises 16 residues. CDR3 in amino acids: CASSSPRGAAYNEQFF.

The chain links TRBV7-3 to TRBJ2-1; there is no DNA to check the TCRdb D call of TRBD1. Germline V lookup: CDR1 SGHTA, CDR2 FQGTGA. The CDR3 is made up of 14 amino acids. CDR3 residues: CASSEGQGYNEQFF.

This sequence joins TRBV2 and TRBJ2-1; the D call from TCRdb, TRBD2, cannot be confirmed without DNA. The CDR3 extends over 15 amino acids. The germline V gene encodes CDR1 SNHLY and CDR2 FYNNEI. The CDR3 here is CASSEGTSGGDEQFF.

This sequence joins TRBV25-1 and TRBJ1-1; TCRdb's D gene call, TRBD1, goes unchecked for lack of DNA. Germline loops: CDR1 MGHDK, CDR2 SYGVNS. This CDR3 contains 15 residues. The CDR3 loop is CASSADRVKDTEAFF. The full variable domain, with the rest looked up from reference TRBV25-1 and TRBJ1-1, is EADIYQTPRYLVIGTGKKITLECSQTMGHDKMYWYQQDPGMELHLIHYSYGVNSTEKGDLSSESTVSRIRTEHFPLTLESARPSHTSQYLCASSADRVKDTEAFFGQGTRLTVV.

The chain carries TRBV6-1 and TRBJ2-5. The CDR3 runs 14 residues. Germline CDR1 reads MNHNS; CDR2 reads SASEGT. The CDR3 is CASSEAPLQETQYF.

The rearrangement joins TRBV4-2 to TRBJ2-2; TCRdb's D call of TRBD2 is untestable without DNA. The CDR3 extends over 16 amino acids. Germline V gene sequence: CDR1 LGHNA, CDR2 YNFKEQ. CDR3 sequence reads: CASSPPASGSTGELFF.

The chain employs TRBV19 and TRBJ2-1; there is no DNA to check the TCRdb D call of TRBD1. The germline CDR1 and CDR2 sequences are LNHDA and SQIVND (reference sequence). This CDR3 comprises 12 residues. The CDR3 is CASSSQGDEQFF.

The chain employs TRBV29-1 and TRBJ2-7; TCRdb lists TRBD1, though no DNA is available to test this call. Germline CDR1 and CDR2: SQVTM and ANQGSEA. This CDR3 has 14 amino acids. Here the CDR3 reads CSVQIAGREDEQYF.